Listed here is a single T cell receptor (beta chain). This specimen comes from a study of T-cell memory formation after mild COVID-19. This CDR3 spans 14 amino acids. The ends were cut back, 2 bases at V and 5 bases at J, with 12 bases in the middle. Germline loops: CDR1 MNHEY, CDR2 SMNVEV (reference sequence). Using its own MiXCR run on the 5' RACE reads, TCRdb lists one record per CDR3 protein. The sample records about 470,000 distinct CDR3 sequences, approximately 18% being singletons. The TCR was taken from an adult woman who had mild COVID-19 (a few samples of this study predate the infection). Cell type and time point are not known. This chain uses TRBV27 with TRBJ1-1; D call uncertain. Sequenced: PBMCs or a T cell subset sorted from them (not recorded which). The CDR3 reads CASSLTGPYTEAFF. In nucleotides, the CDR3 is TGTGCCAGCAGTTTAACGGGCCCGTATACTGAAGCTTTCTTT.